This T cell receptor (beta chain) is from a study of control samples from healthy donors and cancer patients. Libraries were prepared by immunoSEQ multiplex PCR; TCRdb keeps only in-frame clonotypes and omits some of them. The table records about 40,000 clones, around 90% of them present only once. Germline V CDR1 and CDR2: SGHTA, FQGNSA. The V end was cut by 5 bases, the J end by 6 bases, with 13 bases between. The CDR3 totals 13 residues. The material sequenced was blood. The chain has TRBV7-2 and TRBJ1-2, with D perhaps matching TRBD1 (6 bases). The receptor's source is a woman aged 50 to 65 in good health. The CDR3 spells CASSLTGSHGYTF. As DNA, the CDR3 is TGTGCCAGCAGCCTAACAGGGTCCCATGGCTACACCTTC. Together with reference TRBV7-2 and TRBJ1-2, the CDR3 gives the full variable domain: GAGVSQSPSNKVTEKGKDVELRCDPISGHTALYWYRQSLGQGLEFLIYFQGNSAPDKSGLPSDRFSAERTGGSVSTLTIQRTQQEDSAVYLCASSLTGSHGYTFGSGTRLTVV.